Below are 21 T cell receptor beta chains sequenced from a single sample in a study of cytomegalovirus exposure and HLA in healthy donors. Only in-frame clones appear in the TCRdb table, and some are missing; sequencing was by immunoSEQ multiplex PCR. In the table there are 150,000 to 250,000 clones, roughly 88% of which are singletons. Sequencing used PBMCs. These receptors all stem from a woman aged 25 to 39 in good health and CMV-seropositive.

V and J are TRBV11-2 and TRBJ2-7; D gene unclear. Trimming shortened V by 1 base and J by 3 bases, and 10 bases separated the two germline ends. Germline CDR1 is SGHAT and CDR2 is FQNNGV. This CDR3 region has 14 residues. As DNA, the CDR3 is TGTGCCAGCAGCTTAGTTGATTCTATCTACGAGCAGTACTTC. Translating it yields CASSLVDSIYEQYF.

There are a few counts of this clone. The chain employs TRBV7-3 and TRBJ2-2, with 8 bases lining up with TRBD2. The CDR3 is made up of 15 amino acids. Germline V gene lookup returns CDR1 SGHTA and CDR2 FQGTGA. The ends lost 5 bases at V and 7 bases at J; junction bases unmatched: 9. The CDR3 DNA is TGTGCCAGCAGCAGGGCCAGCGGGAGTCACGGGGAGCTGTTTTTT. It is translated as CASSRASGSHGELFF.

The sample holds one count of this clone. The chain couples TRBV11-3 to TRBJ1-1; the D gene is possibly TRBD1 (6 bases). The length of the CDR3 is 13 residues. CDR1 is SGHNT and CDR2 is YENEEA in the germline V gene. V was clipped by 5 bases and J by 1 base, with 8 bases between them. Here the CDR3 reads CASSTDRNTEAFF. DNA for the CDR3: TGTGCCAGCAGCACGGACAGGAACACTGAAGCTTTCTTT.

The rearrangement links TRBV7-9 to TRBJ1-1, with 7 bases that match TRBD1. This CDR3 is 13 amino acids long. Germline V gene lookup returns CDR1 SEHNR and CDR2 FQNEAQ (reference sequence). V gave up 5 bases and J gave up 7 bases; unmatched junction bases: 7. CDR3 sequence (DNA): TGTGCCAGCAGCGCCCGGGACAGCAGTGAAGCTTTCTTT. Translation: CASSARDSSEAFF.

The chain combines TRBV27 with TRBJ2-2; perhaps TRBD2 as D (5 bases). V was shortened by 2 bases and J by 1 base, with 8 bases between the two germline ends. The CDR3 consists of 15 residues. Germline CDR1 reads MNHEY; CDR2 reads SMNVEV (reference sequence). The CDR3 DNA sequence: TGTGCCAGCAGTTTACGTGGACTGAACACCGGGGAGCTGTTTTTT. Protein sequence: CASSLRGLNTGELFF.

J is TRBJ2-7 and V is TRBV5-1; 7 bases agree with TRBD1. In germline, CDR1 is SGHRS, CDR2 YFSETQ. Germline trimming cut 1 base from V and 6 bases from J; bases unmatched to any gene: 1. The CDR3 loop spans 12 amino acids. The CDR3 reads CASSLNRGEQYF. CDR3 DNA: TGCGCCAGCAGCTTGAACAGGGGCGAGCAGTACTTC.

This rearrangement joins TRBV5-1 to TRBJ1-1, with D perhaps TRBD1 (5 bases). The CDR3 covers 15 residues. The V end lost 2 bases, the J end lost 0 bases, and 11 bases lay between the germline ends. Germline V CDR1 and CDR2: SGHRS, YFSETQ. The CDR3 region has the DNA TGCGCCAGCAGCTTAGGAGGGGCTATGAACACTGAAGCTTTCTTT. Its translation: CASSLGGAMNTEAFF.

The chain carries TRBV21-1 and TRBJ2-7; TRBD1 is taken as the D call from the table, unchecked against the DNA. TRBV21-1 is shown as a pseudogene. The CDR3 is made up of 16 amino acids. CDR3 in DNA: TGTGCCAGCAGCGCTCAGCCTCAAGACACCACCTACGAGCAGTACTTC. Its protein is CASSAQPQDTTYEQYF.

This clone was observed a handful of times. This rearrangement joins TRBV5-6 to TRBJ1-2; D unclear. The germline V gene encodes CDR1 SGHDT and CDR2 YYEEEE. The CDR3 loop spans 13 amino acids. Deletions cut 0 bases from V and 8 bases from J, with 11 bases between. CDR3 coding DNA: TGTGCCAGCAGCTTGGCGGGAGGCTCGGGCTACACCTTC. Encoded protein: CASSLAGGSGYTF.

The rearrangement uses TRBV5-1 and TRBJ1-1, with D unresolved. The germline CDR1 and CDR2 sequences are SGHRS and YFSETQ. The V and J ends lost 2 bases and 4 bases respectively, with 12 bases between them. The length of the CDR3 is 14 residues. The CDR3 sequence is CASSFGESGTEAFF. The DNA for the CDR3 is TGCGCCAGCAGCTTTGGTGAGAGCGGCACTGAAGCTTTCTTT.

This chain joins TRBV6-1 and TRBJ1-1; no reliable D call. Germline V CDR1 and CDR2: MNHNS, SASEGT. Trimming removed 7 bases from V and 7 bases from J, with 10 bases in between. CDR3 size: 11 residues. For the CDR3, the DNA is TGTGCCAGCAAACTGGAGGGTGAAGCTTTCTTT. Translated, it gives CASKLEGEAFF.

The chain has TRBV11-2 and TRBJ2-1; 9 bases fit TRBD1. CDR3 length equals 16 residues. Germline CDR1 and CDR2: SGHAT and FQNNGV. Unmatched junction bases numbered 12, after V lost 5 bases and J lost 7 bases. The CDR3 sequence is CASSPSPTGGLNEQFF. The CDR3 DNA sequence: TGTGCCAGCAGCCCCAGTCCCACAGGGGGCTTGAATGAGCAGTTCTTC.

The V and J genes are TRBV6-1 and TRBJ1-5, with 9 bases that match TRBD1. The J segment lost 5 bases and the V segment lost 2 bases, leaving 4 bases of the junction unmatched. This CDR3 region has 15 residues. The germline V gene encodes CDR1 MNHNS and CDR2 SASEGT. The CDR3 region is CASSEMGQGHQPQHF. For the CDR3, the DNA is TGTGCCAGCAGTGAAATGGGACAGGGACATCAGCCCCAGCATTTT.

Only one count was recorded for this clone. V usage is TRBV5-1 and J usage is TRBJ1-2; a weak D match, TRBD1 (6 bases). CDR3 length: 13 residues. The germline V gene has CDR1 SGHRS and CDR2 YFSETQ. Trimming removed 5 bases from V and 1 base from J, with 9 bases in between. The CDR3 nucleotides are TGCGCCAGCAGGAGGACAGATAACTATGGCTACACCTTC. This gives the protein CASRRTDNYGYTF.

The chain has TRBV15 and TRBJ2-1; 10 nucleotides align to TRBD2. CDR3 size: 19 residues. Germline CDR1 is LNHNV and CDR2 is YYDKDF (reference sequence). Trimming cost V 1 base and J 7 bases; bases outside gene matches: 16. CDR3 DNA sequence: TGTGCCACCAGCAGAGGGGAGGGGGTGAGGAGCGGGAGGGCAAATGAGCAGTTCTTC. It codes for CATSRGEGVRSGRANEQFF. The full variable domain, rest sourced from reference TRBV15 and TRBJ2-1, is DAMVIQNPRYQVTQFGKPVTLSCSQTLNHNVMYWYQQKSSQAPKLLFHYYDKDFNNEADTPDNFQSRRPNTSFCFLDIRSPGLGDTAMYLCATSRGEGVRSGRANEQFFGPGTRLTVL.

A few counts support this clone. J is TRBJ2-2 and V is TRBV5-1; perhaps TRBD1 as D (6 bases). This CDR3 region has 14 residues. V lost 5 bases, J lost 0 bases, and 8 bases lay in between. Germline V gene lookup returns CDR1 SGHRS and CDR2 YFSETQ. CDR3 nucleotides: TGCGCCAGCAGAGGGGGTCCGAACACCGGGGAGCTGTTTTTT. Protein product: CASRGGPNTGELFF. Full variable domain (rest looked up from reference TRBV5-1 and TRBJ2-2): KAGVTQTPRYLIKTRGQQVTLSCSPISGHRSVSWYQQTPGQGLQFLFEYFSETQRNKGNFPGRFSGRQFSNSRSEMNVSTLELGDSALYLCASRGGPNTGELFFGEGSRLTVL.

The sample holds one count of this clone. The chain recombines TRBV6-5 with TRBJ2-7, with 11 bases matching TRBD2. The CDR3 runs 15 residues. V lost 2 bases, J lost 3 bases, and 3 bases stayed unmatched. The germline V gene has CDR1 MNHEY and CDR2 SVGAGI. For the CDR3, the DNA is TGTGCCAGCAGTTACGGGACTAGCGGTTTCTACGAGCAGTACTTC. Its protein is CASSYGTSGFYEQYF.

The J gene is TRBJ2-1, the V gene TRBV2; 10 bases map to TRBD2. Germline-derived CDR1 and CDR2 are SNHLY and FYNNEI. The CDR3 spans 16 residues. V was pared by 1 base and J by 5 bases, with 5 bases of the junction left unmatched. The CDR3 protein is CASSEGTSGRHNEQFF. The CDR3 DNA reads TGTGCCAGCAGTGAAGGGACTAGCGGACGACACAATGAGCAGTTCTTC.

The chain employs TRBV28 and TRBJ2-5; D is possibly TRBD1 (6 bases). The CDR3 spans 17 residues. From germline, CDR1 is MDHEN and CDR2 SYDVKM. Trimming removed 6 bases from V and 1 base from J, with 21 bases in between. The CDR3 DNA reads as TGTGCCAGCAGCTGGGAAACCGGGACACCGTTCCAAGAGACCCAGTACTTC. This gives the protein CASSWETGTPFQETQYF. Based on the CDR3 plus reference TRBV28 and TRBJ2-5, the full variable domain is DVKVTQSSRYLVKRTGEKVFLECVQDMDHENMFWYRQDPGLGLRLIYFSYDVKMKEKGDIPEGYSVSREKKERFSLILESASTNQTSMYLCASSWETGTPFQETQYFGPGTRLLVL.

The rearrangement links TRBV6-1 to TRBJ2-7; a weak D match, TRBD1 (6 bases). V was trimmed by 7 bases and J by 3 bases, leaving 16 bases between them. This CDR3 spans 14 amino acids. Germline CDR1 MNHNS, CDR2 SASEGT. CDR3 DNA sequence: TGTGCCAGCACTCCGACAGGAAATTACTACGAGCAGTACTTC. This sequence encodes CASTPTGNYYEQYF.

The V call is TRBV6-1, the J call TRBJ2-1; weak D call: TRBD2 (6 bases). Trimming stripped 7 bases from V and 4 bases from J, with 8 bases between. The CDR3 runs 12 residues. Germline V gene sequence: CDR1 MNHNS, CDR2 SASEGT. This chain's CDR3 is CASNRGYNEQFF. CDR3 nucleotides: TGTGCCAGCAATCGGGGGTACAATGAGCAGTTCTTC.